This is a list of T cell receptor beta chains from one sample in a study of blood T cell repertoires in COVID-19. The repertoire was sequenced with immunoSEQ multiplex PCR; TCRdb's copy has only in-frame clones and lacks some. Here the sample spans roughly 480,000 clones, 89% being singletons. The sequenced material came from peripheral blood. The source is a young man with COVID-19, enrolled during active disease. The conserved cysteine and the conserved F or W are not part of the CDR3 here. Only part of the rows carry a size: once, few, many, or a class if the clone is expanded.

V gene	J gene	clone size	CDR3 protein
TRBV3-1/TRBV3-2	TRBJ1-2	once	ASSQSLEGYT
TRBV12-3/TRBV12-4	TRBJ2-7	.	ASSQTRYEQY
TRBV18	TRBJ2-7	.	ASSPSGSLTYEQY
TRBV7-9	TRBJ1-1	.	ASIEGQGTEAF
TRBV7-8	TRBJ2-3	.	ASTNDGLAGGPPSTDTQY
TRBV5-1	TRBJ2-5	once	ASSNSLYQETQY
TRBV7-9	TRBJ2-7	.	ASSFSGHEQY
TRBV18	TRBJ2-7	.	ASSLSGEGGWQY
TRBV7-9	TRBJ2-3	.	ASSPEGGRDTQY
TRBV7-2	TRBJ2-4	once	ASSLYLAGEGNIQY
TRBV5-4	TRBJ2-1	.	ASSSPGGWNEQF
TRBV5-1	TRBJ2-5	.	ASSHGGEETQY
TRBV7-9	TRBJ2-2	.	ASSGDGELF
TRBV20-1	TRBJ1-2	.	SARTGYGYT
TRBV7-3	TRBJ2-1	once	ASSFSLDYNEQF
TRBV12-3/TRBV12-4	TRBJ2-7	.	ASSPTGDEQY
TRBV6-5	TRBJ1-5	few	ASSSQGTGYQPQH
TRBV10-1	TRBJ2-2	.	ASGVTSGKNTGELF
TRBV5-1	TRBJ1-4	.	ASTVRTGGREKLF
TRBV11-1	TRBJ1-6	.	ASSSGQPNSPLH
TRBV7-3	TRBJ2-1	.	ASSLTSGSLNNEQF
TRBV5-1	TRBJ2-1	few	ASSLEGGGNEQF
TRBV11-3	TRBJ2-1	.	ASSERTSGRRLSDNEQF
TRBV5-4	TRBJ1-5	few	ASSLGDGGPQH
TRBV5-1	TRBJ2-3	.	ASSLGFDRATDTQY
TRBV7-9	TRBJ2-1	.	ASSLVFQGPNNEQF
TRBV9	TRBJ2-2	.	ASSLTGGANTGELF
TRBV6-5	TRBJ2-1	.	ASSLSEVRTAEQF
TRBV5-4	TRBJ2-5	.	ASSSASGVNVRETQY
TRBV10-3	TRBJ1-2	.	AISQTGDLGGYT
TRBV6-5	TRBJ2-1	.	ASSYSGASPDEQF